Below are 32 T cell receptor beta chains sequenced from a single sample in a study of regulatory T cells in long-lasting Graves disease. Library construction for TCR beta used iRepertoire HTBI primers and Arm-PCR of CDR3 regions. Using its own MiXCR run on the multiplex PCR reads, TCRdb lists one record per CDR3 protein. The table lists a few hundred thousand distinct CDR3 sequences, around 20% of them singletons. Time point reported: newly diagnosed GD, antithyroid drugs for less than 3 months. PBMC-extracted RNA yielded the TCR library. Material: peripheral blood mononuclear cells (PBMCs), obtained at new diagnosis, from a patient treated with antithyroid drugs. These TCRs come from a female donor with Graves disease.

Only a few counts were recorded for this clonotype. V usage is TRBV5-1 and J usage is TRBJ2-3, with a tentative D call TRBD2 (6 bases). The CDR3 consists of 14 residues. Trimming took 4 bases from V and 3 from J, leaving 12 bases between them. Germline V lookup: CDR1 SGHRS, CDR2 YFSETQ. Written as DNA, the CDR3 is TGCGCCAGCAGCACTCGGAGGGTGACAGATACGCAGTATTTT. Protein: CASSTRRVTDTQYF.

This chain joins TRBV2 and TRBJ2-2; D not resolved. Trimming cost V 7 bases and J 5 bases, with 5 bases left between them. Germline CDR1 SNHLY, CDR2 FYNNEI. This CDR3 has 11 residues. CDR3 region: CASTPTGELFF. The CDR3 nucleotides read TGTGCCAGCACCCCGACCGGGGAGCTGTTTTTT.

This clonotype was found many times. V usage is TRBV11-3 and J usage is TRBJ2-1; 10 nucleotides align to TRBD2. The germline V gene has CDR1 SGHNT and CDR2 YENEEA. The CDR3 length is 17 residues. V shed 1 base, J shed 3 bases, and the junction held 6 bases outside the gene matches. The CDR3 sequence: CASSLVSSGGLYNEQFF. The DNA for the CDR3 is TGTGCCAGCAGCTTAGTGTCTAGCGGGGGACTCTACAATGAGCAGTTCTTC.

This clonotype was picked up many times. A much larger clonotype is one base distant, so this may be a read error. J is TRBJ1-1 and V is TRBV12-3 or TRBV12-4; D gene unclear. V was trimmed by 4 bases and J by 2 bases, leaving 8 bases between them. This CDR3 region has 13 residues. CDR3 DNA sequence: TGTGCCAGCAGTTCGGCAGCTAACACTGAAGCTTTCTTT. Protein sequence: CASSSAANTEAFF.

This clonotype has ten or more counts. The J gene is TRBJ1-3, the V gene TRBV2; the D is unclear. Trimming cost V 10 bases and J 3 bases, with 13 bases left between them. This CDR3 has 13 amino acids. The germline V gene encodes CDR1 SNHLY and CDR2 FYNNEI. The CDR3 protein is CATRRVNGNTIYF. CDR3 nucleotide sequence: TGTGCCACCCGACGGGTAAATGGAAACACCATATATTTT. The variable domain in full, completed from reference TRBV2 and TRBJ1-3, reads EPEVTQTPSHQVTQMGQEVILRCVPISNHLYFYWYRQILGQKVEFLVSFYNNEISEKSEIFDDQFSVERPDGSNFTLKIRSTKLEDSAMYFCATRRVNGNTIYFGEGSWLTVV.

This clonotype was counted at least ten times. This chain joins TRBV12-3 or TRBV12-4 and TRBJ2-7; D is possibly TRBD1 (6 bases). V was clipped by 3 bases and J by 3 bases, with 9 bases between them. This CDR3 is built from 13 residues. CDR3 sequence: CASSLVDSYEQYF. The CDR3, as DNA: TGTGCCAGCAGTTTGGTGGACAGCTACGAGCAGTACTTC.

In its sample, this clonotype was seen a few times. The V and J genes are TRBV15 and TRBJ2-3; tentatively, D is TRBD1 or TRBD2 (5 bases each). V lost 3 bases, J lost 10 bases, and 17 bases lay in between. Germline CDR1 reads LNHNV; CDR2 reads YYDKDF (reference sequence). CDR3 size: 14 residues. The CDR3 sequence: CATSREGTSLAQYF. CDR3 in DNA: TGTGCCACCAGCAGGGAAGGGACCTCCTTGGCGCAGTATTTT.

The sample holds a few counts of this clonotype. This chain uses TRBV27 with TRBJ2-2, with 9 bases lining up with TRBD2. Looked up from germline, CDR1 is MNHEY and CDR2 is SMNVEV (reference sequence). V dropped 4 bases and J dropped 0; count of bases not matched to a gene: 3. The CDR3 consists of 16 residues. The CDR3 here is CASSSVAGANTGELFF. Here the CDR3 DNA reads TGTGCCAGCAGTTCAGTAGCGGGAGCGAACACCGGGGAGCTGTTTTTT.

In its sample, this clonotype was seen many times. This chain links TRBV7-2 with TRBJ2-5, with a weak D call TRBD2 (6 bases). Germline CDR1 is SGHTA and CDR2 is FQGNSA. Trimming shortened V by 3 bases and J by 5 bases, and 10 bases separated the two germline ends. This CDR3 has 13 residues. The CDR3 DNA is TGTGCCAGCAGCTTGAGGAGCGGGGAGACCCAGTACTTC. It translates to CASSLRSGETQYF.

The chain links TRBV5-1 to TRBJ2-3; D is unclear. With 1 base removed from V and 2 bases from J, the gap between germline ends came to 8 bases. The V gene's germline CDR1 is SGHRS and CDR2 YFSETQ. The CDR3 runs to 14 residues. The CDR3 reads CASSLFKNTDTQYF. The CDR3 nucleotides are TGCGCCAGCAGCTTGTTCAAAAACACAGATACGCAGTATTTT. Complete variable domain (other parts from reference TRBV5-1 and TRBJ2-3): KAGVTQTPRYLIKTRGQQVTLSCSPISGHRSVSWYQQTPGQGLQFLFEYFSETQRNKGNFPGRFSGRQFSNSRSEMNVSTLELGDSALYLCASSLFKNTDTQYFGPGTRLTVL.

This clonotype was detected ten times or more. The chain links TRBV30 to TRBJ1-1; possibly TRBD1 for D (6 bases). The CDR3 consists of 14 residues. V lost 4 bases and J lost 6, with 18 bases in between. The germline gives CDR1 GTSNPN, CDR2 SVGIG (reference sequence). The CDR3 DNA sequence: TGTGCCTGGACCCATCCTCAGGGGATCGCTGAAGCTTTCTTT. This sequence encodes CAWTHPQGIAEAFF.

To note about this clonotype: This clone may be a read error of a much larger clone one base away. The gene calls are TRBV12-3 or TRBV12-4 and TRBJ2-2, with TRBD2 identical over 8 bases. With V trimmed by 7 bases and J by 7 bases, 5 bases remained unmatched. The CDR3 has 13 residues. CDR3 nucleotides: TGTGCCAGCATCGGGAGGGTGGTCGGGGAGCTGTTTTTT. This translates into CASIGRVVGELFF.

Turning to this clonotype: A read error is likely here: a far larger clone is one base away. The rearrangement links TRBV11-2 to TRBJ2-7, with D perhaps being TRBD1 or TRBD2 (5 bases each). Trimming left V 9 bases short and J 7 bases short, with 28 bases between. This CDR3 has 16 residues. The V gene's germline CDR1 is SGHAT and CDR2 FQNNGV. CDR3 coding DNA: TGTGCCAGGGGATTGACTACTGGGGCCAAGGTGAATGAGCAGTACTTC. Encoded protein: CARGLTTGAKVNEQYF.

This clonotype was detected once. The chain joins TRBV25-1 to TRBJ2-7, with TRBD1 identical over 9 bases. J was trimmed by 3 bases and V by 4 bases; bases with no gene match: 10. Germline CDR1 MGHDK, CDR2 SYGVNS. The CDR3 is made up of 16 amino acids. CDR3 coding DNA: TGTGCCAGCAGTGTTTTAGGGGGACAGGGTTTCTACGAGCAGTACTTC. It encodes CASSVLGGQGFYEQYF.

This clonotype showed up many times. This chain links TRBV5-6 with TRBJ2-1, with D possibly being TRBD1 (5 bases). Germline V gene data show CDR1 as SGHDT and CDR2 as YYEEEE. The V end lost 4 bases, the J end lost 7 bases, and 15 bases lay between the germline ends. This CDR3 spans 14 amino acids. The CDR3, as DNA: TGTGCCAGCAGCAGACGAAAGACAGTAAATGAGCAGTTCTTC. It codes for CASSRRKTVNEQFF.

This clonotype was picked up many times. CDR3 amino acids: CASSLRARGTVEPQHF. The CDR3 bases are TGTGCCAGCAGCTTGAGGGCCCGGGGGACGGTGGAGCCCCAGCATTTT. The V call is TRBV7-2, the J call TRBJ1-5, with D possibly matching TRBD1 (5 bases). Germline V lookup: CDR1 SGHTA, CDR2 FQGNSA. Between the trimmed V and J ends, which lost 3 bases and 8 bases, there was a span of 20 bases. The CDR3 consists of 16 residues.

This clonotype was recorded at least ten times. This chain connects TRBV10-3 to TRBJ2-2, with D tentatively TRBD2 (5 bases). The CDR3 runs 14 residues. The V gene lost 7 bases and the J gene lost 0 bases, with 9 bases spanning the gap. Germline-derived CDR1 and CDR2 are ENHRY and SYGVKD. The CDR3 loop reads CAINPGTNTGELFF. Here the CDR3 DNA reads TGTGCCATCAACCCGGGAACGAACACCGGGGAGCTGTTTTTT.

In its sample, this clonotype was seen many times. The rearrangement uses TRBV6-5 and TRBJ1-4; D not certain. Germline lookup yields CDR1 MNHEY and CDR2 SVGAGI. This CDR3 spans 14 amino acids. With 0 bases removed from V and 8 bases from J, the gap between germline ends came to 10 bases. The CDR3 DNA sequence: TGTGCCAGCAGTTACTCGAATGGATGGGAAAAACTGTTTTTT. This encodes CASSYSNGWEKLFF.

This clonotype appeared many times. The chain combines TRBV20-1 with TRBJ2-7; D is unresolved. V was trimmed by 2 bases and J by 5 bases, leaving 10 bases between them. The germline CDR1 and CDR2 sequences are DFQATT and SNEGSKA (reference sequence). The CDR3 totals 12 residues. The CDR3 spells CSARRPTDEQYF. CDR3 coding DNA: TGCAGTGCTAGACGTCCCACTGACGAGCAGTACTTC.

Ten or more counts support this clonotype. A much larger clone lies a single base off, so this may be a read error. The chain couples TRBV13 to TRBJ2-7; D ambiguous. Germline V gene lookup returns CDR1 PRHDT and CDR2 FYEKMQ (reference sequence). Between the trimmed V and J ends, which lost 1 base and 2 bases, there was a span of 6 bases. This CDR3 region has 13 residues. The CDR3 is CASSLVRTYEQYF. CDR3 nucleotide sequence: TGTGCCAGCAGCTTAGTCAGAACCTACGAGCAGTACTTC.

This clonotype was found many times. The chain combines TRBV20-1 with TRBJ1-2; D gene unclear. Germline-derived CDR1 and CDR2 are DFQATT and SNEGSKA (reference sequence). CDR3 length: 12 residues. V dropped 6 bases and J dropped 7 bases, with 15 bases sitting between them. In DNA, the CDR3 is TGCAGTGCCAAGGGAACGGTTCCTGGCTACACCTTC. It is translated as CSAKGTVPGYTF.

This clonotype was found once. The rearrangement links TRBV2 to TRBJ2-7; the match to TRBD1 covers 7 bases. There are 14 residues in the CDR3. V lost 6 bases to trimming and J lost 2 bases; unmatched junction nucleotides: 7. From germline, CDR1 is SNHLY and CDR2 FYNNEI. As DNA, the CDR3 is TGTGCCAGCAGGGCCGGGACAGAGCCCTACGAGCAGTACTTC. This codes for CASRAGTEPYEQYF.

The chain recombines TRBV18 with TRBJ2-1; 10 nucleotides line up with TRBD2. The V segment lost 4 bases and the J segment 4 bases; nucleotides outside the gene matches: 7. This CDR3 comprises 16 residues. The V gene's germline CDR1 is KGHSH and CDR2 LQKENI. The CDR3 protein is CASSQPSGGFYNEQFF. The CDR3 DNA reads TGTGCCAGCTCACAACCTAGCGGGGGATTTTACAATGAGCAGTTCTTC.

This clonotype was seen repeatedly, ten times or more. This chain connects TRBV5-1 to TRBJ1-5; tentatively, D is TRBD1 (6 bases). V shed 4 bases and J shed 6 bases, with 14 bases lying between them. The CDR3 runs to 14 residues. Looked up from germline, CDR1 is SGHRS and CDR2 is YFSETQ. The CDR3 loop reads CASSPTTGFQPQHF. Here the CDR3 DNA reads TGCGCCAGCAGCCCCACCACAGGGTTTCAGCCCCAGCATTTT.

This clonotype appeared many times. The rearrangement joins TRBV29-1 to TRBJ2-2; D not resolved. Trimming took 7 bases from V and 6 from J, leaving 15 bases between them. Per the germline V gene, CDR1 is SQVTM and CDR2 is ANQGSEA. The CDR3 contains 13 residues. The CDR3 DNA reads as TGCAGCGGGGTAGCCAGAGAAGCCGGGGAGCTGTTTTTT. Protein sequence: CSGVAREAGELFF.

Here the CDR3 reads CASSSSASGSITDTQYF. The DNA of the CDR3 is TGTGCCAGCAGCTCATCGGCTAGCGGGAGTATCACAGATACGCAGTATTTT. The chain recombines TRBV7-9 with TRBJ2-3, with 10 bases matching TRBD2. V trimming: 4 bases; J trimming: 2 bases; junction bases outside the gene matches: 9. Germline V lookup: CDR1 SEHNR, CDR2 FQNEAQ (reference sequence). This CDR3 comprises 17 residues.

This chain joins TRBV4-3 and TRBJ1-3; maybe TRBD1 (5 bases). V was shortened by 0 bases and J by 4 bases, with 10 bases between the two germline ends. This CDR3 has 15 amino acids. Looked up from germline, CDR1 is LGHNA and CDR2 is YSLEER. The CDR3 loop is CASSQDQGSGNTIYF. The CDR3 DNA reads as TGCGCCAGCAGCCAAGACCAGGGATCCGGAAACACCATATATTTT.

This clonotype was seen many times. The chain employs TRBV6-5 and TRBJ1-4; no clear D. The CDR3 extends over 16 amino acids. Trimming took 0 bases from V and 7 from J, leaving 15 bases between them. Germline values: CDR1 MNHEY, CDR2 SVGAGI. Here the CDR3 DNA reads TGTGCCAGCAGTTACTCCCTTCATTCGGACGTTGAAAAACTGTTTTTT. It codes for CASSYSLHSDVEKLFF.

This clonotype has only a few counts. One end of the junction is discordant with germline, which a read error may explain. The chain employs TRBV7-2 and TRBJ1-3, with 10 bases identical to TRBD1. Per germline, CDR1 SGHTA and CDR2 FQGNSA. CDR3 length equals 15 residues. This CDR3 is CASSPTGGSGSTIYF. The CDR3 DNA reads as TGTGCCAGCAGCCCGACAGGGGGCTCTGGAAGCACCATATATTTT.

This clonotype was observed at least ten times. The chain links TRBV5-1 to TRBJ2-7; 11 bases match TRBD2. The CDR3 is made up of 15 amino acids. Germline assignment: CDR1 SGHRS and CDR2 YFSETQ. J was trimmed by 3 bases and V by 1 base; bases with no gene match: 3. CDR3 coding DNA: TGCGCCAGCAGCTTGAGCACTAGCGGGAGCTACGAGCAGTACTTC. Its protein is CASSLSTSGSYEQYF.

The chain has TRBV6-1 and TRBJ1-1; TRBD1 aligns across 10 bases. Germline V gene lookup returns CDR1 MNHNS and CDR2 SASEGT. This CDR3 has 13 residues. Trimming removed 7 bases from V and 4 bases from J; junction bases left unmatched: 3. DNA for the CDR3: TGTGCCAGCAATGACAGGGGGCCCACTGAAGCTTTCTTT. Its protein is CASNDRGPTEAFF.

In its sample, this clonotype was seen many times. The J gene is TRBJ2-1, the V gene TRBV30; D call uncertain. Germline values: CDR1 GTSNPN, CDR2 SVGIG (reference sequence). V was trimmed by 0 bases and J by 1 base, leaving 4 bases between them. This CDR3 has 13 amino acids. CDR3 in DNA: TGTGCCTGGAGTGTTCTTTCCTACAATGAGCAGTTCTTC. Translation: CAWSVLSYNEQFF.